The 22 T cell receptor beta chains below were found in one sample sequenced in a study of control samples from healthy donors and cancer patients (dated by TCRdb to 2018 to 2020). Libraries came from the immunoSEQ multiplex PCR assay. TCRdb limited this immuneACCESS table to in-frame rearrangements with V and J called. A share of clones is missing; checked studies link under half to unresolved V genes, and the rest is unexplained. The sample includes 100,000 to 150,000 clones, with about 90% observed a single time. The ten most abundant clones make up roughly 1.9% of the sample. Material for sequencing was blood. Receptors were obtained from a young man in good health.

The chain has TRBV27 and TRBJ2-7; TRBD2 agrees at 9 bases. V was pared by 6 bases and J by 1 base, with 16 bases of the junction left unmatched. The CDR3 spans 18 residues. Germline V lookup: CDR1 MNHEY, CDR2 SMNVEV (reference sequence). The CDR3 nucleotides read TGTGCCAGCAGCCGACGCCCCGCTAGGACTAGCGAGTCCTACGAGCAGTACTTC. It encodes CASSRRPARTSESYEQYF.

The chain joins TRBV7-6 to TRBJ2-5; TRBD1 aligns across 12 bases. The germline gives CDR1 SGHVS, CDR2 FNYEAQ. The CDR3 runs to 17 residues. Trimming cost V 5 bases and J 6 bases; bases outside gene matches: 13. The CDR3 DNA reads TGTGCCAGCAGCCCCCAAGGTGGGGACAGGGGGCAAAAGACCCAGTACTTC. It codes for CASSPQGGDRGQKTQYF.

This sequence joins TRBV19 and TRBJ2-1; D is uncertain. CDR3 length: 15 amino acids. Trimming cost V 1 base and J 0 bases, with 7 bases left between them. Germline CDR1 and CDR2: LNHDA and SQIVND (reference sequence). The CDR3 region is CASSIAGNSYNEQFF. DNA of the CDR3: TGTGCCAGTAGTATAGCTGGAAACTCCTACAATGAGCAGTTCTTC.

The gene calls are TRBV19 and TRBJ1-1, with D unresolved. Germline CDR1 is LNHDA and CDR2 is SQIVND (reference sequence). Trimming took 5 bases from V and 3 from J, leaving 13 bases between them. The CDR3 is made up of 14 amino acids. The CDR3 loop reads CASSASLVDTEAFF. The CDR3, as DNA: TGTGCCAGTAGTGCATCGTTGGTGGACACTGAAGCTTTCTTT.

The chain is built from TRBV27 and TRBJ2-7; D gene ambiguous. The V end lost 5 bases, the J end lost 6 bases, and 14 bases lay between the germline ends. There are 13 residues in the CDR3. Germline V gives CDR1 MNHEY, CDR2 SMNVEV (reference sequence). DNA of the CDR3: TGTGCCAGCAGTCCTGTGTGGTACGGCGAGCAGTACTTC. This translates into CASSPVWYGEQYF.

DNA for the CDR3: TGTGCCACCAGTGATTTTTGGGGGCATGAGCAGTTCTTC. Translation: CATSDFWGHEQFF. The V call is TRBV24-1, the J call TRBJ2-1, with a weak D call TRBD1 (6 bases). V was clipped by 1 base and J by 8 bases, with 8 bases between them. The CDR3 has 13 amino acids. Germline assignment: CDR1 KGHDR and CDR2 SFDVKD.

CDR3 protein: CAIKAGGPSSDTQYF. As DNA, the CDR3 is TGTGCCATCAAAGCGGGAGGGCCCTCCTCAGATACGCAGTATTTT. The chain combines TRBV10-3 with TRBJ2-3; 10 bases line up with TRBD2. The germline gives CDR1 ENHRY, CDR2 SYGVKD. The CDR3 totals 15 residues. J gave up 4 bases and V 7 bases, and 8 bases lay outside the gene matches.

The rearrangement links TRBV11-2 to TRBJ1-5, with unresolved D. This CDR3 spans 15 amino acids. V lost 5 bases and J lost 1, with 12 bases in between. Germline V CDR1 and CDR2: SGHAT, FQNNGV. CDR3 sequence reads: CASSAQAASNQPQHF. The DNA for the CDR3 is TGTGCCAGCAGCGCTCAGGCGGCGAGCAATCAGCCCCAGCATTTT.

This clone was picked up a small number of times. V and J are TRBV6-1 and TRBJ2-1; a weak D match, TRBD2 (5 bases). Trimming shortened V by 1 base and J by 10 bases, and 11 bases separated the two germline ends. CDR3 length: 13 amino acids. Germline V gives CDR1 MNHNS, CDR2 SASEGT. The chain's CDR3 is CASSEVTRAEQFF. The CDR3 DNA is TGTGCCAGCAGTGAAGTTACGCGGGCGGAGCAGTTCTTC.

DNA of the CDR3: TGTGCCAGCAGCTCCGAAGGTGCGATCTATGGCTACACCTTC. This sequence encodes CASSSEGAIYGYTF. The chain couples TRBV7-8 to TRBJ1-2; no clear D gene. V dropped 4 bases and J dropped 4 bases, with 13 bases sitting between them. The CDR3 runs 14 residues. Germline V gene data show CDR1 as SGHVS and CDR2 as FQNEAQ.

The chain carries TRBV7-9 and TRBJ1-4; D might be TRBD1 (5 bases). Germline loops: CDR1 SEHNR, CDR2 FQNEAQ (reference sequence). The CDR3 totals 14 residues. V lost 2 bases and J lost 5, with 9 bases in between. CDR3 sequence (DNA): TGTGCCAGCAGCTTATCCGGGACGAATGAAAAACTGTTTTTT. Its protein is CASSLSGTNEKLFF.

The chain is built from TRBV7-2 and TRBJ2-7; 8 nucleotides align to TRBD2. The ends lost 6 bases at V and 7 bases at J; junction bases unmatched: 11. The CDR3 has 14 residues. CDR1 SGHTA and CDR2 FQGNSA come from the germline V gene. The DNA of the CDR3 is TGTGCCAGCAGACCTGCCGGACTAGCAAAAGAGCAGTACTTC. Amino acids: CASRPAGLAKEQYF. The entire variable domain, with the rest obtained from reference TRBV7-2 and TRBJ2-7, is as follows: GAGVSQSPSNKVTEKGKDVELRCDPISGHTALYWYRQSLGQGLEFLIYFQGNSAPDKSGLPSDRFSAERTGGSVSTLTIQRTQQEDSAVYLCASRPAGLAKEQYFGPGTRLTVT.

The V and J genes are TRBV3-1 (or the pseudogene TRBV3-2) and TRBJ1-1, with D perhaps matching TRBD1 (5 bases). V lost 4 bases to trimming and J lost 1 base, with 7 bases between them. The CDR3 is 13 residues long. Germline V gene data show CDR1 as LGHDT and CDR2 as YNNKEL (reference sequence). As DNA, the CDR3 is TGTGCCAGCAGCCGGGGGTGGAACACTGAAGCTTTCTTT. Residues: CASSRGWNTEAFF.

The chain carries TRBV5-1 and TRBJ1-1; unclear D gene. The germline V and J ends were trimmed by 0 bases and 1 base, with 13 bases remaining between them. In germline, CDR1 is SGHRS, CDR2 YFSETQ. The length of the CDR3 is 16 residues. CDR3 DNA sequence: TGCGCCAGCAGCTTGGGAACTGGTCGGGCGAACACTGAAGCTTTCTTT. Translation gives CASSLGTGRANTEAFF.

The chain joins TRBV30 to TRBJ2-7; D not certain. The CDR3 covers 11 residues. Trimming left V 0 bases short and J 1 base short, with 1 base between. CDR1 is GTSNPN, CDR2 SVGIG, per germline (reference sequence). The CDR3 is CAWSVSYEQYF. DNA of the CDR3: TGTGCCTGGAGTGTGTCCTACGAGCAGTACTTC.

This clone has only one observation. The CDR3 spells CASSFGVGEQFF. CDR3 DNA: TGTGCCAGCAGCTTTGGGGTGGGTGAGCAGTTCTTC. The chain combines TRBV7-9 with TRBJ2-1; D unresolved. The germline V gene encodes CDR1 SEHNR and CDR2 FQNEAQ (reference sequence). The germline V and J ends were trimmed by 3 bases and 9 bases, with 9 bases remaining between them. The CDR3 is 12 amino acids.

In its sample, this clone was seen once. The DNA for the CDR3 is TGTGCCAGCAGCCCCCCCGGACAGGGCAATCAGCCCCAGCATTTT. Its translation is CASSPPGQGNQPQHF. This chain connects TRBV28 to TRBJ1-5; TRBD1 aligns across 7 bases. Germline lookup yields CDR1 MDHEN and CDR2 SYDVKM. CDR3 length: 15 amino acids. V shed 6 bases, J shed 2 bases, and the junction held 7 bases outside the gene matches.

The chain joins TRBV9 to TRBJ2-1; TRBD1 is a possible D gene (6 bases). This CDR3 is 14 amino acids long. Germline V gene data show CDR1 as SGDLS and CDR2 as YYNGEE. V shed 4 bases and J shed 8 bases, with 16 bases lying between them. CDR3 region: CASSPETQGYEQFF. The CDR3 nucleotides are TGTGCCAGCAGCCCAGAAACACAGGGCTATGAGCAGTTCTTC.

The chain recombines TRBV7-9 with TRBJ1-5; D call uncertain. The CDR3 has 13 residues. Germline CDR1 and CDR2: SEHNR and FQNEAQ (reference sequence). Deletions cut 7 bases from V and 1 base from J, with 8 bases between. The CDR3 DNA reads as TGTGCCAGCACCCTCGGAAGCAATCAGCCCCAGCATTTT. It codes for CASTLGSNQPQHF.

This clone was observed once. This chain connects TRBV25-1 to TRBJ2-1, with 12 bases aligning to TRBD2. The CDR3 is made up of 14 amino acids. Germline-derived CDR1 and CDR2 are MGHDK and SYGVNS. V trimming: 6 bases; J trimming: 5 bases; junction bases outside the gene matches: 2. The CDR3 loop is CASSRTSGNNEQFF. CDR3 sequence (DNA): TGTGCCAGCAGCCGGACTAGCGGGAACAATGAGCAGTTCTTC.

V usage is TRBV10-2 and J usage is TRBJ2-1, with 12 bases that match TRBD2. Germline CDR1 is WSHSY and CDR2 is SAAADI. The trim removed 4 bases at V and 4 bases at J, leaving 2 bases unmatched. The length of the CDR3 is 15 residues. CDR3 sequence (DNA): TGCGCCAGCAGTGGGGGACTAGCGGGTTACAATGAGCAGTTCTTC. This codes for CASSGGLAGYNEQFF.

The chain has TRBV4-1 and TRBJ2-2; 8 nucleotides match TRBD2. This CDR3 is 16 amino acids long. Germline CDR1 and CDR2: MGHRA and YSYEKL. With V trimmed by 0 bases and J by 4 bases, 4 bases remained unmatched. In DNA form, the CDR3 reads TGCGCCAGCAGCCAAGATGAGCTAGCGGGCACCGGGGAGCTGTTTTTT. As protein: CASSQDELAGTGELFF.